This T cell receptor beta chain was retrieved from a study of shared clonotypes between healthy human individuals (dated by TCRdb to 2020 to 2021). Study-level background: A couple of women and a few men aged 18 to 49 years were included in the cohort. Different laboratories and diverse techniques were used to prepare libraries and sequence TCR repertoires, to increase sequencing depth and limit assay-specific biases. Leukapheresis yielded between about 0.8 and 9.5 billion PBMCs per donor. To estimate repertoire size and how much clonotypes are shared between individuals, the study performed deep sequencing of blood TCR repertoires from roughly five healthy adults. For each donor, CD4 naive and CD4 memory were each given three plates, CD8 naive was given two plates, and CD8 memory was given one plate.

The full study reports these points: Pairwise subsampling led to the expectation that sequencing depth would affect the degree of clonotype sharing among donors. About 5% of naive CD4, 3% to 4% of naive CD8, 2.3% of memory CD4, and less than 0.45% of memory CD8 clonotypes were shared across several donors. Even with the large sequencing depth, rarefaction of the sorted-subset datasets indicated that sequencing was incomplete. The small number of donors limited the genetic and exposure-history diversity represented. Estimated clonotype richness was generally larger for naive than for memory subsets. Compared with non-shared clonotypes, the clonotypes found in all four sorted-subset donors had higher generation probabilities. Only blood was sampled, and tissue TCR repertoires likely differ from those in blood.

Donors were healthy HIV-negative adults with no recently reported acute infections or vaccinations. All donors were Caucasian adults living in Nashville, Tennessee, USA. CD4+ T cells were enriched by magnetic negative selection; naive cells were then positively selected on CD45RA, and the negative fraction formed the memory subset. Blood was obtained by leukapheresis, after which PBMCs were separated by Ficoll-Histopaque density gradient centrifugation and cryopreserved in liquid nitrogen vapor phase. Analytical flow cytometry was used to check the purity and quantity of every magnetically sorted T cell population. Each sorted fraction had its genomic DNA isolated and then quantified by UV absorbance on a Nanodrop 2000c. As regards this clone: Its recognized antigen is unknown. One end of the junction varies from germline; a read error may be responsible.

Using the deep immunoSEQ assay, TCR CDR3 regions were amplified from genomic DNA by multiplex PCR. For each cell subset, the extracted genomic DNA was distributed evenly across all wells of several immunoSEQ 96-well plates, and each plate served as one replicate. Each replicate PCR for sorted subsets received around 200 ng genomic DNA, equal to tens of thousands of T cell genomes. The purified libraries were quantified using a Qubit 3.0 fluorometer, sized with a Bioanalyzer 2100, and then quantified again using the KAPA Library Quantification kit. Every immunoSEQ 96-well plate was sequenced on a separate single-read 150-cycle Illumina NextSeq 550 flow cell. The original pipeline was this. Because only junctional sequences without quality scores were contained in the immunoSEQ output, filtering matching that applied to full-length reads could not be performed. To assign V/J genes and CDR3, sequences were annotated using PyIR, a Python wrapper for IgBLAST v1.9, with IMGT germline references. Reads were filtered out if the reads had weak V/J assignments (E-value above 1e-6), no CDR3, stop codons, out-of-frame junctions, or ambiguous translated residues. V3J clonotypes were defined by identical inferred V gene, J gene, and CDR3 amino acid sequence. The percentage overlap between two repertoires was calculated by dividing the number of shared unique clonotypes by the size of the smaller repertoire. Three approaches were used to assess repertoire richness: RTK rarefaction, the Chao1 estimator, and Recon v2.1 estimates of unobserved clonotypes. For all TCRbeta clonotypes obtained by the gDNA method from a few donors, generation probabilities were computed with OLGA. TCRdb stores this immuneACCESS table with in-frame sequences only. Part of the clones is absent; in the studies checked, under half of the shortfall reflects unresolved V genes, and no reason is known for the rest. That table supplies the V and J calls and clone size; D and trimming were determined from the DNA. The sample table holds approximately 2.1 million clones, of which approximately 95% were seen once. The ten top clones hold 0.39% of the sample.

The sample comprised naive CD4+ T cells from PBMCs. The cell subset or site label of this sample denotes: CD45RA+ positively selected. This receptor was obtained from a man younger than 30 in good health. Some clones in this sample may be carry-over from other donors' samples.

The CDR3 reads CASSVGDRGRLRQHF. The DNA reads as follows: TGTGCCAGCAGCGTAGGAGACAGGGGTAGACTCAGACAGCACTTC. This chain joins TRBV9 to TRBJ2-7, and 8 bases in between align with TRBD1. Looking up the germline V gene yields CDR1 SGDLS and CDR2 YYNGEE. Including cysteine and phenylalanine, the CDR3 has 15 amino acids. The kept DNA is CDR3 alone, 45 bases in frame from the first base.